The 11 T cell receptor beta chains below were found in one sample sequenced in a study of T-cell reconstitution after alpha-beta-depleted transplantation in children. Library preparation (for TCRbeta) was performed with unique molecular identifiers. TCRdb called the PCR reads again in MiXCR, with one record for every CDR3 protein. The sample records some 490,000 distinct CDR3 sequences, approximately 13% being singletons. This sample comprised PBMCs from the stem cell graft donor, obtained from the stem cell graft. These receptors all come from a human donor who donated a stem cell graft to a child with combined immunodeficiency.

This clonotype was observed at least ten times. This chain links TRBV25-1 with TRBJ2-7; TRBD2 aligns across 12 bases. Germline V gene data show CDR1 as MGHDK and CDR2 as SYGVNS. With V trimmed by 2 bases and J by 2 bases, 10 bases remained unmatched. The CDR3 consists of 18 residues. This CDR3 reads CASSEGGTSGRPAYEQYF. Written as DNA, the CDR3 is TGTGCCAGCAGTGAAGGGGGCACTAGCGGGAGGCCTGCCTACGAGCAGTACTTC.

The table lists this clonotype with many counts. V is TRBV4-2 and J is TRBJ2-1, with 9 nucleotides matching TRBD2. This CDR3 is 16 amino acids long. Per germline, CDR1 LGHNA and CDR2 YNFKEQ. V lost 1 base to trimming and J lost 2 bases; unmatched junction nucleotides: 3. CDR3 nucleotides: TGTGCCAGCAGCCAAGGCGGGGGGGCCACCTACAATGAGCAGTTCTTC. Protein: CASSQGGGATYNEQFF.

The DNA of the CDR3 is TGTGCCAGCAGCTTAGGCCCCTCCGGGACTAGTCTAATCTACGAGCAGTACTTC. Its translation is CASSLGPSGTSLIYEQYF. V usage is TRBV11-2 and J usage is TRBJ2-7; TRBD2 matches at 8 bases. CDR3 length: 18 amino acids. Losses at the gene ends were 1 base for V and 3 bases for J; bases not matched to a gene: 14. CDR1 and CDR2 (germline): SGHAT, FQNNGV.

This clonotype was counted many times. The chain recombines TRBV29-1 with TRBJ2-1; 9 bases align to TRBD2. The J segment lost 4 bases and the V segment lost 0 bases, leaving 4 bases of the junction unmatched. The CDR3 totals 15 residues. CDR1 is SQVTM and CDR2 is ANQGSEA in the germline V gene. The CDR3 DNA reads TGCAGCGTTGAAGAACCACTAGCGGGTTACAATGAGCAGTTCTTC. It is translated as CSVEEPLAGYNEQFF.

The CDR3 DNA reads TGTGCCAGCTCACCAAAGGCAGTAACTAACAATGAGCAGTTCTTC. This codes for CASSPKAVTNNEQFF. The V gene is TRBV18, the J gene TRBJ2-1; D call uncertain. The CDR3 sequence is 15 residues long. Deletions cut 2 bases from V and 5 bases from J, with 13 bases between. Per the germline V gene, CDR1 is KGHSH and CDR2 is LQKENI. The full variable domain, with the rest looked up from reference TRBV18 and TRBJ2-1, is NAGVMQNPRHLVRRRGQEARLRCSPMKGHSHVYWYRQLPEEGLKFMVYLQKENIIDESGMPKERFSAEFPKEGPSILRIQQVVRGDSAAYFCASSPKAVTNNEQFFGPGTRLTVL.

Ten or more counts support this clonotype. The chain joins TRBV6-5 to TRBJ2-7; 7 positions match TRBD1. The CDR3 spans 15 residues. The ends lost 1 base at V and 2 bases at J; junction bases unmatched: 5. Per germline, CDR1 MNHEY and CDR2 SVGAGI. The CDR3 bases are TGTGCCAGCAGTTACTTGGGCAGGGGGACCTACGAGCAGTACTTC. As protein: CASSYLGRGTYEQYF.

This clonotype was counted at least ten times. This rearrangement joins TRBV29-1 to TRBJ2-1; 10 bases are a match to TRBD2. CDR1 is SQVTM and CDR2 is ANQGSEA in the germline V gene. The CDR3 consists of 18 residues. The V gene end was trimmed by 1 base and the J gene end by 4 bases; junction bases not matched to a gene: 13. The CDR3, as DNA: TGCAGCGTTGAAGGGGGGCTAGCGGGAGTCCTTCCTTACAATGAGCAGTTCTTC. Amino acid sequence: CSVEGGLAGVLPYNEQFF.

V gene TRBV12-2 combines with J gene TRBJ2-2; the table's D call, TRBD1, has no DNA check behind it. TRBV12-2 is a pseudogene. This CDR3 has 13 amino acids. The DNA of the CDR3 is TGTGCAAGTCGCCCCCCTGTGAGAGGGGAGCTGTTTTTT. Translation: CASRPPVRGELFF.

Many counts were recorded for this clonotype. V is TRBV14 and J is TRBJ2-7; D is undetermined. Trimming took off 4 bases at V and 2 bases at J, with 12 bases between the two ends. Germline CDR1 reads SGHDN; CDR2 reads FVKESK. The CDR3 is made up of 14 amino acids. The chain's CDR3 is CASSRYGETYEQYF. As DNA, the CDR3 is TGTGCCAGCAGCCGTTACGGAGAGACCTACGAGCAGTACTTC.

The rearrangement links TRBV7-8 to TRBJ1-6; 8 nucleotides line up with TRBD1. Germline assignment: CDR1 SGHVS and CDR2 FQNEAQ. The ends lost 5 bases at V and 9 bases at J; junction bases unmatched: 6. The CDR3 spans 14 residues. This chain's CDR3 is CASSRGQDTSPLHF. CDR3 nucleotide sequence: TGTGCCAGCAGCCGGGGACAGGATACTTCACCCCTCCACTTT. Drawing the rest from reference TRBV7-8 and TRBJ1-6, the complete variable domain is GAGVSQSPRYKVAKRGQDVALRCDPISGHVSLFWYQQALGQGPEFLTYFQNEAQLDKSGLPSDRFFAERPEGSVSTLKIQRTQQEDSAVYLCASSRGQDTSPLHFGNGTRLTVT.

This chain joins TRBV3-1 and TRBJ2-5; D call uncertain. Trimming cost V 0 bases and J 1 base, with 3 bases left between them. The CDR3 covers 13 residues. CDR1 and CDR2 (germline): LGHDT, YNNKEL (reference sequence). In DNA form, the CDR3 reads TGTGCCAGCAGCCAAGACCTCCAAGAGACCCAGTACTTC. Residues: CASSQDLQETQYF.